A selection of T cell receptor beta chains follows, all from one sample in a study of TIL therapy for anti-PD-1-resistant metastatic lung cancer. Data came from immunoSEQ multiplex PCR; TCRdb stores just in-frame clones and leaves some out. The table lists approximately 92,000 clones, roughly 65% of them singletons, with about a tenth in the top ten. This specimen was tumor tissue, taken at baseline. The receptor set was obtained from a person between 30 and 79 years old with non-small cell lung cancer. The CDR3 runs from the conserved cysteine through the conserved F or W. The D gene is left open where the match is weak. For some rows the clone size is stated as once, few or many, or as a class when expanded; others skip it.

J: TRBJ1-3
V: TRBV7-2
D: TRBD1
size: -
CDR3: CASSPTGTVGNTIYF
DNA: TGTGCCAGCAGCCCAACCGGGACAGTGGGAAACACCATATATTTT

J: TRBJ2-2
V: TRBV6-6
D: -
size: few
CDR3: CASSYGRGNTGELFF
DNA: TGTGCCAGCAGTTATGGGCGGGGTAACACCGGGGAGCTGTTTTTT

J: TRBJ2-7
V: TRBV18
D: -
size: -
CDR3: CASSPLQTGKDIYYEQYF
DNA: TGTGCCAGCTCACCACTCCAAACAGGGAAAGATATATACTACGAGCAGTACTTC

J: TRBJ2-7
V: TRBV3-1/TRBV3-2
D: -
size: few
CDR3: CASSQVPVIGEQYF
DNA: TGTGCCAGCAGCCAAGTCCCGGTGATTGGGGAGCAGTACTTC

J: TRBJ1-1
V: TRBV5-4
D: TRBD1
size: -
CDR3: CASSTDRGSTEAFF
DNA: TGTGCCAGCAGCACGGACAGGGGGTCCACTGAAGCTTTCTTT

J: TRBJ2-7
V: TRBV5-5
D: TRBD2
size: -
CDR3: CASSPRDYAYEQYF
DNA: TGTGCCAGCAGCCCTCGGGACTACGCCTACGAGCAGTACTTC

J: TRBJ2-7
V: TRBV13
D: TRBD2
size: -
CDR3: CASSLGAGGTYEQYF
DNA: TGTGCCAGCAGCTTAGGAGCGGGGGGGACCTACGAGCAGTACTTC

J: TRBJ2-7
V: TRBV11-1
D: -
size: few
CDR3: CASSFGMGEQYF
DNA: TGTGCCAGCAGCTTCGGTATGGGCGAGCAGTACTTC

J: TRBJ2-1
V: TRBV25-1
D: -
size: -
CDR3: CASSVGGDNEQFF
DNA: TGTGCCAGCAGTGTTGGCGGGGACAATGAGCAGTTCTTC

J: TRBJ1-2
V: TRBV6-5
D: TRBD1
size: -
CDR3: CASRGQGLHYGYTF
DNA: TGTGCCAGCAGGGGACAGGGATTGCACTATGGCTACACCTTC

J: TRBJ2-2
V: TRBV6-6
D: -
size: -
CDR3: CASSYPGTGELFF
DNA: TGTGCCAGCAGTTATCCGGGCACCGGGGAGCTGTTTTTT

J: TRBJ1-1
V: TRBV11-2
D: TRBD1
size: -
CDR3: CASSLPTGGGNTEAFF
DNA: TGTGCCAGCAGCTTACCGACAGGGGGAGGGAACACTGAAGCTTTCTTT

J: TRBJ1-6
V: TRBV6-2/TRBV6-3
D: -
size: -
CDR3: CASSYEVQRYSPLHF
DNA: TGTGCCAGCAGTTACGAGGTACAGCGGTATTCACCCCTCCACTTT

J: TRBJ2-7
V: TRBV5-6
D: -
size: few
CDR3: CASSLLPSGSPYEQYF
DNA: TGTGCCAGCAGCTTGCTCCCTTCAGGGAGTCCCTACGAGCAGTACTTC

J: TRBJ1-6
V: TRBV18
D: -
size: -
CDR3: CASSPPEGVGSPLHF
DNA: TGTGCCAGCTCACCACCGGAGGGGGTGGGTTCACCCCTCCACTTT

J: TRBJ2-3
V: TRBV5-4
D: -
size: -
CDR3: CASSFGGGAITDTQYF
DNA: TGTGCCAGCAGCTTTGGGGGGGGCGCCATCACAGATACGCAGTATTTT

J: TRBJ1-1
V: TRBV13
D: -
size: -
CDR3: CASGELGSAFF
DNA: TGTGCCAGCGGAGAGTTGGGGTCGGCTTTCTTT

J: TRBJ2-7
V: TRBV28
D: -
size: -
CDR3: CASSFRPDEQYF
DNA: TGTGCCAGCAGCTTCAGGCCTGACGAGCAGTACTTC

J: TRBJ2-7
V: TRBV6-2/TRBV6-3
D: -
size: -
CDR3: CASSFSRGVGQYF
DNA: TGTGCCAGCAGTTTTTCTCGTGGGGTCGGGCAGTACTTC

J: TRBJ1-5
V: TRBV5-5
D: -
size: -
CDR3: CASSLYDRPQHF
DNA: TGTGCCAGCAGCTTGTACGACAGGCCCCAGCATTTT

J: TRBJ2-1
V: TRBV19
D: TRBD1
size: once
CDR3: CASNPTGDLNEQFF
DNA: TGTGCCAGTAATCCGACAGGGGATTTGAATGAGCAGTTCTTC

J: TRBJ2-2
V: TRBV7-3
D: TRBD2
size: -
CDR3: CASSLTGLAGTGELFF
DNA: TGTGCCAGCAGCTTAACGGGACTAGCGGGGACCGGGGAGCTGTTTTTT

J: TRBJ1-5
V: TRBV19
D: TRBD1
size: few
CDR3: CASSIKTGGNQPQHF
DNA: TGTGCCAGTAGTATAAAGACAGGGGGTAATCAGCCCCAGCATTTT

J: TRBJ2-5
V: TRBV11-2
D: -
size: -
CDR3: CASSHLTGFATQYF
DNA: TGTGCCAGCAGCCATTTAACAGGGTTTGCGACCCAGTACTTC

J: TRBJ2-7
V: TRBV5-5
D: -
size: once
CDR3: CASSLWHLSDEQYF
DNA: TGTGCCAGCAGCTTGTGGCACCTGAGTGACGAGCAGTACTTC

J: TRBJ1-5
V: TRBV5-1
D: -
size: -
CDR3: CASSLGGWDQPQHF
DNA: TGCGCCAGCAGCTTGGGGGGCTGGGATCAGCCCCAGCATTTT

J: TRBJ2-7
V: TRBV3-1/TRBV3-2
D: TRBD2
size: -
CDR3: CASSYLLADYEQYF
DNA: TGTGCCAGCAGCTATCTACTAGCGGACTACGAGCAGTACTTC

J: TRBJ2-2
V: TRBV24-1
D: -
size: few
CDR3: CATSGTGELFF
DNA: TGTGCCACCAGTGGGACCGGGGAGCTGTTTTTT

J: TRBJ1-2
V: TRBV2
D: -
size: -
CDR3: CASSEALLGGRYGYTF
DNA: TGTGCCAGCAGTGAAGCGCTTCTGGGTGGACGGTATGGCTACACCTTC

J: TRBJ2-2
V: TRBV30
D: TRBD1
size: -
CDR3: CAWQGVGELFF
DNA: TGTGCCTGGCAGGGGGTCGGGGAGCTGTTTTTT

J: TRBJ1-1
V: TRBV6-2/TRBV6-3
D: TRBD1
size: -
CDR3: CASSERQGRTEAFF
DNA: TGTGCCAGCAGCGAGCGACAGGGGCGTACTGAAGCTTTCTTT

J: TRBJ2-3
V: TRBV7-2
D: -
size: -
CDR3: CASSYHTDTQYF
DNA: TGTGCCAGCAGCTATCACACAGATACGCAGTATTTT

J: TRBJ2-1
V: TRBV30
D: -
size: -
CDR3: CAWRDSSYNEQFF
DNA: TGTGCCTGGAGGGACTCCTCCTACAATGAGCAGTTCTTC

J: TRBJ2-5
V: TRBV7-3
D: -
size: many
CDR3: CASSLTGAEKETQYF
DNA: TGTGCCAGCAGCTTAACTGGGGCGGAAAAAGAGACCCAGTACTTC

J: TRBJ2-1
V: TRBV7-3
D: -
size: few
CDR3: CASSPAPSSYNEQFF
DNA: TGTGCCAGCAGCCCCGCCCCGTCTTCCTACAATGAGCAGTTCTTC

J: TRBJ2-1
V: TRBV7-2
D: -
size: -
CDR3: CASSLNLVNNEQFF
DNA: TGTGCCAGCAGCTTAAATCTCGTAAACAATGAGCAGTTCTTC

J: TRBJ2-3
V: TRBV29-1
D: TRBD2
size: few
CDR3: CSVALTSGSTDTQYF
DNA: TGCAGCGTGGCCCTGACTAGCGGAAGCACAGATACGCAGTATTTT

J: TRBJ2-2
V: TRBV18
D: TRBD1
size: -
CDR3: CASSPTGGNTGELFF
DNA: TGTGCCAGCTCACCGACAGGGGGGAACACCGGGGAGCTGTTTTTT

J: TRBJ1-3
V: TRBV28
D: -
size: few
CDR3: CASSRAHGSSGNTIYF
DNA: TGTGCCAGCAGCCGAGCGCACGGTAGCTCTGGAAACACCATATATTTT

J: TRBJ1-6
V: TRBV28
D: -
size: -
CDR3: CASIKRDSYNSPLHF
DNA: TGTGCCAGCATCAAAAGGGATTCCTATAATTCACCCCTCCACTTT

J: TRBJ2-1
V: TRBV19
D: -
size: -
CDR3: CASSMSPRRLPEQFF
DNA: TGTGCCAGTAGTATGAGTCCCCGACGCCTGCCTGAGCAGTTCTTC

J: TRBJ2-2
V: TRBV5-1
D: TRBD1
size: once
CDR3: CASSPNPGQGFGGELFF
DNA: TGCGCCAGCAGCCCTAACCCGGGACAGGGATTTGGCGGGGAGCTGTTTTTT

J: TRBJ1-1
V: TRBV2
D: -
size: -
CDR3: CASRPPPGRAVTEAFF
DNA: TGTGCCAGCAGACCCCCCCCGGGCCGGGCGGTGACTGAAGCTTTCTTT

J: TRBJ2-1
V: TRBV9
D: -
size: -
CDR3: CASSLLGFYNEQFF
DNA: TGTGCCAGCAGCCTTTTAGGGTTCTACAATGAGCAGTTCTTC

J: TRBJ1-4
V: TRBV18
D: TRBD1
size: -
CDR3: CASSPRQGSDEKLFF
DNA: TGTGCCAGCTCACCACGACAGGGGTCGGATGAAAAACTGTTTTTT

J: TRBJ1-1
V: TRBV28
D: -
size: few
CDR3: CASSLGSQGEAFF
DNA: TGTGCCAGCAGTTTGGGAAGCCAGGGGGAAGCTTTCTTT

J: TRBJ2-5
V: TRBV28
D: -
size: few
CDR3: CASSIQGHPTETQYF
DNA: TGTGCCAGCAGTATACAGGGTCACCCAACGGAGACCCAGTACTTC

J: TRBJ2-2
V: TRBV7-3
D: TRBD2
size: -
CDR3: CASSPTSGAFLTGELFF
DNA: TGTGCCAGCAGCCCGACTAGCGGGGCGTTCCTCACCGGGGAGCTGTTTTTT

J: TRBJ1-4
V: TRBV18
D: -
size: -
CDR3: CASSPGQGGEKLFF
DNA: TGTGCCAGCTCACCGGGTCAGGGAGGGGAAAAACTGTTTTTT

J: TRBJ2-6
V: TRBV6-2/TRBV6-3
D: TRBD1
size: -
CDR3: CASSTRGSGANVLTF
DNA: TGTGCCAGCAGTACCAGGGGGTCTGGGGCCAACGTCCTGACTTTC

J: TRBJ2-7
V: TRBV19
D: TRBD1
size: -
CDR3: CASSINRDSEGEQYF
DNA: TGTGCCAGTAGTATAAACCGGGACAGCGAAGGTGAGCAGTACTTC

J: TRBJ2-3
V: TRBV28
D: -
size: few
CDR3: CATLGSPTDTQYF
DNA: TGTGCCACCTTAGGCTCCCCCACAGATACGCAGTATTTT

J: TRBJ2-1
V: TRBV5-1
D: -
size: -
CDR3: CASSPGYEQFF
DNA: TGCGCCAGCAGCCCGGGTTATGAGCAGTTCTTC

J: TRBJ2-4
V: TRBV6-2/TRBV6-3
D: -
size: -
CDR3: CASSYSPDRQLAKNIQYF
DNA: TGTGCCAGCAGTTACTCCCCCGACAGACAGTTAGCCAAAAACATTCAGTACTTC

J: TRBJ2-1
V: TRBV19
D: TRBD1
size: -
CDR3: CATRRWGQGGDNEQFF
DNA: TGTGCCACCAGACGCTGGGGACAGGGGGGAGACAATGAGCAGTTCTTC